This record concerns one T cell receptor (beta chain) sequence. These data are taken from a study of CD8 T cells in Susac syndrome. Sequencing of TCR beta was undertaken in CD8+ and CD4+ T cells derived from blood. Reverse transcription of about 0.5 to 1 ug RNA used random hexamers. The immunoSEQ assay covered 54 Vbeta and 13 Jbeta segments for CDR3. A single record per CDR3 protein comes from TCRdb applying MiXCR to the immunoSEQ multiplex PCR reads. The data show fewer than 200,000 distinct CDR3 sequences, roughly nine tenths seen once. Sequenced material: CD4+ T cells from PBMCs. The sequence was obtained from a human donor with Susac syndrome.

CDR3 sequence (DNA): TGTGCCAGCAGTTTAAAGGAGGGATCTAACTATGGCTACACCTTC. Its translation is CASSLKEGSNYGYTF. The gene calls are TRBV12-3 or TRBV12-4 and TRBJ1-2; the D is unclear. The V and J ends lost 2 bases and 0 bases respectively, with 10 bases between them. The CDR3 totals 15 residues.